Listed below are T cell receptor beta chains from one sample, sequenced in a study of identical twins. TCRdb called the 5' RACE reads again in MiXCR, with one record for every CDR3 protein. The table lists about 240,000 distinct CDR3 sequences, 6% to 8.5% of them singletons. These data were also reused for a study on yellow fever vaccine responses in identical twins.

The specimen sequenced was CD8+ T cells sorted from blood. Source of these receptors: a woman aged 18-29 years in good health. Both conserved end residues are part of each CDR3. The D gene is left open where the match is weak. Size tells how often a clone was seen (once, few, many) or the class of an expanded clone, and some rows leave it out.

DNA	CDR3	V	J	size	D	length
TGTGCCAGCAGTGGACTAGCGGAAGTCACAGATACGCAGTATTTT	CASSGLAEVTDTQYF	TRBV12-3/TRBV12-4	TRBJ2-3	.	TRBD2	15
TGCAGCGTTACCTATCGTGGGGGCACTGAAGCTTTCTTT	CSVTYRGGTEAFF	TRBV29-1	TRBJ1-1	few	.	13
TGCAGTGCTAGGGGCCCCCTGGCCTGGGAGACCCAGTACTTC	CSARGPLAWETQYF	TRBV20-1	TRBJ2-5	.	.	14
TGTGCCAGCAGTTTAGGGCAGGGGGAGGATGAGCAGTTCTTC	CASSLGQGEDEQFF	TRBV12-3/TRBV12-4	TRBJ2-1	many	.	14
TGCGCCAGCAGTTTGTCAGTCGGTCAAGAGACCCAGTACTTC	CASSLSVGQETQYF	TRBV5-1	TRBJ2-5	many	.	14
TGCAGCCCTCTAGTAGCGGGAGTTCACAATGAGCAGTTCTTC	CSPLVAGVHNEQFF	TRBV29-1	TRBJ2-1	many	TRBD2	14
TGTGCCAGCAGCCCCCCGTCAGACAGCACAGATACGCAGTATTTT	CASSPPSDSTDTQYF	TRBV9	TRBJ2-3	few	.	15
TGCGCCAGCAGAGCCCCGGGACGGAACCAAGAGACCCAGTACTTC	CASRAPGRNQETQYF	TRBV10-2	TRBJ2-5	few	.	15
TGTGCCAGCAGGGAGACCCCGATAGCTTTATCCCCCTACGAGCAGTACTTC	CASRETPIALSPYEQYF	TRBV27	TRBJ2-7	few	.	17
TGTGCCAGCAGTCTTCGGGACAGGCGGGGGGAGACCCAGTACTTC	CASSLRDRRGETQYF	TRBV6-1	TRBJ2-5	few	.	15
TGTGCCAGCAGTTTATCTGGAGATCACAATGAGCAGTTCTTC	CASSLSGDHNEQFF	TRBV27	TRBJ2-1	few	.	14
TGTGCCAGCAGTGGTCCGGCCGGGGAGCTGTTTTTT	CASSGPAGELFF	TRBV12-3/TRBV12-4	TRBJ2-2	many	.	12
TGTGCCAGCAGCCAATACAGACCCAACACCGGGGAGCTGTTTTTT	CASSQYRPNTGELFF	TRBV3-1	TRBJ2-2	many	.	15
TGTGCCAGCAGTTACACACTAGCGGGAGAATTTTACAATGAGCAGTTCTTC	CASSYTLAGEFYNEQFF	TRBV6-5	TRBJ2-1	.	TRBD2	17
TGTGCCAGCAGCCCCAGAATGGAGGCTAGCGTGGGCACAGATACGCAGTATTTT	CASSPRMEASVGTDTQYF	TRBV7-3	TRBJ2-3	.	.	18
TGTGCCAGCAGCTTAATTTTGGGGGCAGAGGATGAGCAGTTCTTC	CASSLILGAEDEQFF	TRBV7-9	TRBJ2-1	many	.	15
TGTGCCAGCAGCTTAACAGGGCCTGGGGAGCAGTACTTC	CASSLTGPGEQYF	TRBV7-9	TRBJ2-7	many	.	13
TGTGCCAGCAGTTTACCGGACAGGGGGCTCTCCTACGAGCAGTACTTC	CASSLPDRGLSYEQYF	TRBV28	TRBJ2-7	many	TRBD1	16
TGTGCCAGCAGCCAAGTCCCGTACCAAGAGACCCAGTACTTC	CASSQVPYQETQYF	TRBV3-1	TRBJ2-5	.	.	14
TGTGCCATCTCCGAGGGACACGTCTCTGGGGCCAACGTCCTGACTTTC	CAISEGHVSGANVLTF	TRBV10-3	TRBJ2-6	few	.	16
TGTGCCAGCAGTGGGAGGGGGACAGACCAAGAGACCCAGTACTTC	CASSGRGTDQETQYF	TRBV2	TRBJ2-5	.	.	15
TGTGCCAGCAGCCTAGAGGGACAGGGCTACTATGGCTACACCTTC	CASSLEGQGYYGYTF	TRBV7-8	TRBJ1-2	few	TRBD1	15
TGTGCCAGCAGCTTCGGGAACGGTAGGGAGACCCAGTACTTC	CASSFGNGRETQYF	TRBV5-6	TRBJ2-5	.	.	14
TGTGCCAGCAGTTACGGGATCGGCTACGAGCAGTACTTC	CASSYGIGYEQYF	TRBV6-2/TRBV6-3	TRBJ2-7	.	.	13
TGTGCCAGCAGTTTGGCAGGGAACTACAATGAGCAGTTCTTC	CASSLAGNYNEQFF	TRBV28	TRBJ2-1	many	.	14
TGCGCCAGCAGCTTGGACTATGAGCAGTTCTTC	CASSLDYEQFF	TRBV5-1	TRBJ2-1	.	.	11
TGCGCCAGCAGCTTGGGGGGCTCGCTATCACCCCTCCACTTT	CASSLGGSLSPLHF	TRBV5-1	TRBJ1-6	few	.	14
TGTGCCAGCAGCCAGGCCAACAATGAGCAGTTCTTC	CASSQANNEQFF	TRBV11-2	TRBJ2-1	.	.	12
TGTGCCAGCAGACCGCGGGGGGACGAGCAGTACTTC	CASRPRGDEQYF	TRBV11-2	TRBJ2-7	few	TRBD2	12
TGCAGTGCTACAGGGGTAACCTACAATGAGCAGTTCTTC	CSATGVTYNEQFF	TRBV20-1	TRBJ2-1	.	.	13
TGCAGTGCTAGGACGGGACAGAGCAGTACTGAAGCTTTCTTT	CSARTGQSSTEAFF	TRBV20-1	TRBJ1-1	many	TRBD1	14
TGCAGTGCCCCTGAGGGGGAAACTGAAGCTTTCTTT	CSAPEGETEAFF	TRBV20-1	TRBJ1-1	many	.	12
TGTGCCAGCAGTCCGCGGATTGAGAGCTCCTACAATGAGCAGTTCTTC	CASSPRIESSYNEQFF	TRBV27	TRBJ2-1	few	.	16
TGTGCCAGCAGCCAGTGGACGACTAGCGGGTGGCAAGAGACCCAGTACTTC	CASSQWTTSGWQETQYF	TRBV3-1	TRBJ2-5	many	TRBD2	17
TGTGCCAGCAGCCAAAGGTTTAGCGGCACTAATGAGCAGTTCTTC	CASSQRFSGTNEQFF	TRBV14	TRBJ2-1	.	.	15
TGTGCCAGCAGTGGGACTAGTAGGAGAAGAGATACGCAGTATTTT	CASSGTSRRRDTQYF	TRBV6-1	TRBJ2-3	few	TRBD2	15
TGTGCCAGCAGCCTCGCAGGCGGCATAATACAGGGGCCCCATAACACAGATACGCAGTATTTT	CASSLAGGIIQGPHNTDTQYF	TRBV28	TRBJ2-3	few	TRBD1	21
TGTGCCACCAGCGGCTGGGCTAGCGGGGCCCCTACTAGCACAGATACGCAGTATTTT	CATSGWASGAPTSTDTQYF	TRBV15	TRBJ2-3	few	TRBD2	19
TGTGCCAGCAGCGCTACTGACGGGGGTGAGCAGTTCTTC	CASSATDGGEQFF	TRBV9	TRBJ2-1	.	.	13
TGTGCCAGCAGTTACTCTGAGGCGACCGGGGAGCTGTTTTTT	CASSYSEATGELFF	TRBV6-5	TRBJ2-2	few	.	14
TGCGCCAGCAGCCAAGGGGTTACTGGAAACACCATATATTTT	CASSQGVTGNTIYF	TRBV4-1	TRBJ1-3	many	.	14